The source of this TCR beta chain is a study of PD-1 blockade in classical Hodgkin lymphoma. On the study more broadly: Patients were dosed intravenously with nivolumab at 3 mg/kg every 2 weeks.

To note about this clone: Its antigen is undetermined.

All patients experienced relapse after autologous stem cell transplantation, and brentuximab vedotin exposure was variable. The assay was immunoSEQ multiplex PCR, and TCRdb's table has in-frame clones only and misses some. The sample has some 32,000 clones, approximately 80% seen once. Overall study findings and caveats: According to reports, newly diagnosed patients had lower baseline TCR diversity than healthy donors, and relapsed/refractory patients had lower baseline TCR diversity still. The study found that TCR diversity rose significantly by C4D1 in CD4+ but not CD8+ cells.

Sequencing used peripheral blood mononuclear cells (PBMCs), obtained at baseline. The sequence came from a human donor with classical Hodgkin lymphoma.

The CDR3 loop is CASHRTSGSSSYNEQFF. The CDR3 DNA sequence: TGTGCCAGTCATCGGACTAGCGGGTCCAGCTCCTACAATGAGCAGTTCTTC. The chain links TRBV28 to TRBJ2-1; 11 bases are shared with TRBD2. The CDR3 is made up of 17 amino acids. Losses at the gene ends were 9 bases for V and 0 bases for J; bases not matched to a gene: 10. From germline, CDR1 is MDHEN and CDR2 SYDVKM.